These 29 T cell receptor beta chains originate from one sample sequenced in a study of shared clonotypes between healthy human individuals. Libraries were prepared by immunoSEQ multiplex PCR; TCRdb keeps only in-frame clonotypes and omits some of them. The table records roughly 2 million clones, under 97% of them present only once. The sample consisted of naive CD4+ T cells sorted from blood. Subset given: CD45RA+ positively selected. These TCRs come from a man aged 18 to 30 in good health.

The gene calls are TRBV10-2 and TRBJ2-4, with 9 bases that match TRBD1. This CDR3 is 13 amino acids long. Germline loops: CDR1 WSHSY, CDR2 SAAADI. With V trimmed by 7 bases and J by 4 bases, 2 bases remained unmatched. The CDR3 is CASMTGGKNIQYF. CDR3 nucleotides: TGCGCCAGCATGACAGGGGGAAAAAACATTCAGTACTTC.

The chain recombines TRBV2 with TRBJ2-2; D gene unclear. V dropped 7 bases and J dropped 2 bases, with 11 bases sitting between them. This CDR3 is 14 amino acids long. Germline loops: CDR1 SNHLY, CDR2 FYNNEI. The CDR3 region has the DNA TGTGCCAGCAAGGGTCAGACCAACACCGGGGAGCTGTTTTTT. It encodes CASKGQTNTGELFF.

As for this clone: Other DNA sequences within the sample encode an identical CDR3. The chain employs TRBV18 and TRBJ1-1; D possibly corresponds to TRBD1 (6 bases). The V and J ends lost 2 bases and 1 base respectively, with 8 bases between them. The CDR3 loop spans 14 amino acids. Germline V gene lookup returns CDR1 KGHSH and CDR2 LQKENI. This chain's CDR3 is CASSPGGPNTEAFF. The DNA for the CDR3 is TGTGCCAGCTCACCAGGGGGCCCGAACACTGAAGCTTTCTTT. Together with reference TRBV18 and TRBJ1-1, the CDR3 gives the full variable domain: NAGVMQNPRHLVRRRGQEARLRCSPMKGHSHVYWYRQLPEEGLKFMVYLQKENIIDESGMPKERFSAEFPKEGPSILRIQQVVRGDSAAYFCASSPGGPNTEAFFGQGTRLTVV.

V gene TRBV9 combines with J gene TRBJ2-3; 10 nucleotides line up with TRBD2. Germline CDR1 and CDR2: SGDLS and YYNGEE. The CDR3 is 15 amino acids. The junction had 9 bases not matched to a gene; V was cut back by 6 bases and J by 5 bases. This CDR3 is CASTPDSGRIDTQYF. In nucleotides, the CDR3 is TGTGCCAGCACCCCAGATAGCGGGAGGATAGATACGCAGTATTTT.

The CDR3: CASTFSAGETYNEQFF. The CDR3 bases are TGTGCCAGCACCTTCTCGGCGGGAGAAACCTACAATGAGCAGTTCTTC. The chain is built from TRBV11-2 and TRBJ2-1, with 7 positions matching TRBD2. The V gene's germline CDR1 is SGHAT and CDR2 FQNNGV. This CDR3 comprises 16 residues. V lost 7 bases to trimming and J lost 2 bases; unmatched junction nucleotides: 11.

The V gene is TRBV10-3, the J gene TRBJ1-5, with 8 positions matching TRBD1. V shed 3 bases, J shed 2 bases, and the junction held 3 bases outside the gene matches. The germline CDR1 and CDR2 sequences are ENHRY and SYGVKD. The CDR3 has 15 amino acids. CDR3 DNA: TGTGCCATCAGTGAACAGGGGGACGGCAATCAGCCCCAGCATTTT. This codes for CAISEQGDGNQPQHF.

This chain connects TRBV4-3 to TRBJ1-3; 7 bases align to TRBD1. The V gene end was trimmed by 4 bases and the J gene end by 2 bases; junction bases not matched to a gene: 2. Per germline, CDR1 LGHNA and CDR2 YSLEER. The CDR3 runs 14 residues. The CDR3 DNA reads as TGCGCCAGCAGCCTCGGGACAGCTGGAAACACCATATATTTT. It codes for CASSLGTAGNTIYF.

V usage is TRBV7-9 and J usage is TRBJ2-1; 14 nucleotides match TRBD2. J was trimmed by 9 bases and V by 1 base; bases with no gene match: 2. CDR1 is SEHNR and CDR2 is FQNEAQ in the germline V gene (reference sequence). This CDR3 has 15 amino acids. This CDR3 reads CASSLGTSGGPEQFF. CDR3 nucleotides: TGTGCCAGCAGCTTAGGGACTAGCGGGGGGCCTGAGCAGTTCTTC.

The chain combines TRBV27 with TRBJ2-1, with 8 bases that match TRBD1. Germline V CDR1 and CDR2: MNHEY, SMNVEV (reference sequence). This CDR3 spans 15 amino acids. The V segment lost 0 bases and the J segment 6 bases; nucleotides outside the gene matches: 4. In DNA, the CDR3 is TGTGCCAGCAGTTTATCGATCACAGGGGGCAATGAGCAGTTCTTC. As protein: CASSLSITGGNEQFF.

Remarks on this clone: The sample carries other DNA sequences with the same CDR3. V gene TRBV4-1 combines with J gene TRBJ2-7; D not certain. Trimming shortened V by 2 bases and J by 1 base, and 9 bases separated the two germline ends. Germline V gene data show CDR1 as MGHRA and CDR2 as YSYEKL. The CDR3 contains 14 residues. The DNA for the CDR3 is TGCGCCAGCAGCCAACCTACAAGTTCCTACGAGCAGTACTTC. It is translated as CASSQPTSSYEQYF.

V gene TRBV10-3 combines with J gene TRBJ1-3; 9 bases are shared with TRBD1. The V gene's germline CDR1 is ENHRY and CDR2 SYGVKD. V trimming: 7 bases; J trimming: 2 bases; junction bases outside the gene matches: 3. The CDR3 extends over 14 amino acids. The CDR3 bases are TGTGCCATCACTGGGGACAGGGCTGGAAACACCATATATTTT. As protein: CAITGDRAGNTIYF.

About this clone: One end of the junction is discordant with germline, which a read error may explain. The chain uses TRBV7-7 and TRBJ2-2, with D perhaps being TRBD1 or TRBD2 (5 bases each). Germline assignment: CDR1 SSHAT and CDR2 FNYEAQ (reference sequence). This CDR3 region has 14 residues. The CDR3 DNA reads as TGTGCTAGCAGCTTGACACCGGGACCCGGGGAGCTGTTTTTT. This encodes CASSLTPGPGELFF.

The rearrangement uses TRBV5-1 and TRBJ2-7; 8 positions match TRBD1. The CDR3 covers 14 residues. V lost 4 bases to trimming and J lost 7 bases; unmatched junction nucleotides: 10. In germline, CDR1 is SGHRS, CDR2 YFSETQ. The DNA of the CDR3 is TGCGCCAGCAGCGCGGACAGGGCATCAAGGGAGCAGTACTTC. Translated: CASSADRASREQYF.

The V and J genes are TRBV6-5 and TRBJ2-5; 7 nucleotides match TRBD2. CDR3 length: 13 amino acids. CDR1 and CDR2 (germline): MNHEY, SVGAGI. The trim removed 11 bases at V and 5 bases at J, leaving 11 bases unmatched. The CDR3 DNA follows: TGTGCCTCTCATCGGGGGGTCGGGGAGACCCAGTACTTC. It specifies CASHRGVGETQYF.

This CDR3 reads CAIADVTGGDYGYTF. In nucleotides, the CDR3 is TGTGCCATCGCGGATGTGACAGGTGGCGACTATGGCTACACCTTC. This sequence joins TRBV10-3 and TRBJ1-2, with D perhaps matching TRBD1 (6 bases). Germline V lookup: CDR1 ENHRY, CDR2 SYGVKD. Trimming pared 8 bases from V and 3 bases from J, leaving 19 bases between. The CDR3 covers 15 residues.

This chain links TRBV5-1 with TRBJ2-1, with 7 bases identical to TRBD1. CDR1 and CDR2 (germline): SGHRS, YFSETQ. CDR3 length: 15 residues. The ends lost 0 bases at V and 10 bases at J; junction bases unmatched: 10. In DNA form, the CDR3 reads TGCGCCAGCAGCTTGGACGTGGCAGGGGGTGGAGAGCAGTTCTTC. Encoded protein: CASSLDVAGGGEQFF.

This chain joins TRBV10-2 and TRBJ2-7; TRBD2 agrees at 8 bases. The V and J ends lost 7 bases and 9 bases, in that order; junction bases with no gene match: 11. Germline CDR1 is WSHSY and CDR2 is SAAADI. The CDR3 loop spans 13 amino acids. CDR3 sequence (DNA): TGCGCCAGCACCACCCCGGGACTAGGATCGCAGTACTTC. As protein: CASTTPGLGSQYF.

J is TRBJ1-2 and V is TRBV5-4; D is perhaps TRBD1 (5 bases). Germline CDR1 reads SGHNT; CDR2 reads YYREEE (reference sequence). V was clipped by 2 bases and J by 0 bases, with 8 bases between them. CDR3 length: 14 amino acids. The CDR3 coding sequence is TGTGCCAGCAGCTTTCGGGGGACTAACTATGGCTACACCTTC. As protein: CASSFRGTNYGYTF. Filled out from reference TRBV5-4 and TRBJ1-2, the complete variable domain reads ETGVTQSPTHLIKTRGQQVTLRCSSQSGHNTVSWYQQALGQGPQFIFQYYREEENGRGNFPPRFSGLQFPNYSSELNVNALELDDSALYLCASSFRGTNYGYTFGSGTRLTVV.

The chain combines TRBV4-2 with TRBJ2-6; the D is unclear. The CDR3 is 17 amino acids. The germline V and J ends were trimmed by 0 bases and 0 bases, with 9 bases remaining between them. CDR1 and CDR2 (germline): LGHNA, YNFKEQ. This CDR3 reads CASSQDERSSGANVLTF. In DNA form, the CDR3 reads TGTGCCAGCAGCCAAGATGAGAGGAGCTCTGGGGCCAACGTCCTGACTTTC.

The genes are TRBV25-1 and TRBJ1-2; D ambiguous. Germline V lookup: CDR1 MGHDK, CDR2 SYGVNS. V dropped 11 bases and J dropped 2 bases, with 15 bases sitting between them. This CDR3 region has 13 residues. The CDR3 reads CASVGTVNYGYTF. CDR3 bases: TGTGCCTCTGTGGGCACTGTAAACTATGGCTACACCTTC.

This rearrangement joins TRBV10-3 to TRBJ2-7; either TRBD1 or TRBD2 may fit D (5 bases each). The germline V gene has CDR1 ENHRY and CDR2 SYGVKD. The CDR3 is 14 residues long. Trimming left V 2 bases short and J 5 bases short, with 13 bases between. CDR3 protein: CAISEPVTADEQYF. Here the CDR3 DNA reads TGTGCCATCAGTGAGCCCGTGACAGCGGACGAGCAGTACTTC.

The chain uses TRBV14 and TRBJ1-1; 10 bases are a match to TRBD1. V lost 3 bases, J lost 0 bases, and 13 bases stayed unmatched. There are 19 residues in the CDR3. Per the germline V gene, CDR1 is SGHDN and CDR2 is FVKESK. DNA for the CDR3: TGTGCCAGCAGCCAGCAACGGACAGGGGGAAACAAAATGAACACTGAAGCTTTCTTT. Translation gives CASSQQRTGGNKMNTEAFF. Using reference TRBV14 and TRBJ1-1 for the parts outside the CDR3, the full variable domain is EAGVTQFPSHSVIEKGQTVTLRCDPISGHDNLYWYRRVMGKEIKFLLHFVKESKQDESGMPNNRFLAERTGGTYSTLKVQPAELEDSGVYFCASSQQRTGGNKMNTEAFFGQGTRLTVV.

The genes are TRBV19 and TRBJ1-1, with 7 positions matching TRBD1. V lost 3 bases, J lost 5 bases, and 9 bases stayed unmatched. This CDR3 is 15 amino acids long. Germline-derived CDR1 and CDR2 are LNHDA and SQIVND (reference sequence). The CDR3 nucleotides read TGTGCCAGTAGTATGCTAGGGGGCGCGGGAACTGAAGCTTTCTTT. Its protein product is CASSMLGGAGTEAFF. Full variable domain (outside the CDR3, taken from reference TRBV19 and TRBJ1-1): DGGITQSPKYLFRKEGQNVTLSCEQNLNHDAMYWYRQDPGQGLRLIYYSQIVNDFQKGDIAEGYSVSREKKESFPLTVTSAQKNPTAFYLCASSMLGGAGTEAFFGQGTRLTVV.

The gene calls are TRBV6-1 and TRBJ2-2; D is unclear. The CDR3 is made up of 14 amino acids. CDR1 MNHNS and CDR2 SASEGT come from the germline V gene. Trimming stripped 10 bases from V and 2 bases from J, with 14 bases between. The CDR3, as DNA: TGTGCCAAAATACCAGAGGTTAACACCGGGGAGCTGTTTTTT. This encodes CAKIPEVNTGELFF.

The genes are TRBV5-6 and TRBJ1-2; D perhaps matches TRBD1 (5 bases). CDR3 length: 14 residues. The germline gives CDR1 SGHDT, CDR2 YYEEEE. Trimming removed 6 bases from V and 2 bases from J, with 14 bases in between. The DNA for the CDR3 is TGTGCCAGCATGCCCGTGGGGGAAAACTATGGCTACACCTTC. The encoded protein is CASMPVGENYGYTF.

The rearrangement uses TRBV7-2 and TRBJ2-7; TRBD1 matches at 10 bases. The germline CDR1 and CDR2 sequences are SGHTA and FQGNSA. CDR3 length equals 16 residues. V gave up 5 bases and J gave up 2 bases; unmatched junction bases: 9. The CDR3 sequence is CASSLLTGQGPYEQYF. The DNA for the CDR3 is TGTGCCAGCAGCCTCCTAACGGGACAGGGGCCCTACGAGCAGTACTTC.

Comment on this clone: Distinct nucleotide sequences in the sample also encode this CDR3. This chain joins TRBV18 and TRBJ2-7; 10 bases are shared with TRBD1. CDR1 and CDR2 from the germline V gene are KGHSH and LQKENI. V lost 6 bases to trimming and J lost 4 bases; unmatched junction nucleotides: 3. The length of the CDR3 is 13 residues. In DNA form, the CDR3 reads TGTGCCAGCTCTGGGGACAGGGGATACGAGCAGTACTTC. It translates to CASSGDRGYEQYF.

The V gene is TRBV29-1, the J gene TRBJ2-7; 7 bases line up with TRBD2. This CDR3 is built from 15 residues. Looked up from germline, CDR1 is SQVTM and CDR2 is ANQGSEA. Trimming at V came to 0 bases and at J to 3 bases, leaving 8 bases not matched to a gene. The CDR3 here is CSVEEDLADGYEQYF. The CDR3 DNA sequence: TGCAGCGTTGAAGAGGATCTAGCGGATGGCTACGAGCAGTACTTC.

J is TRBJ2-1 and V is TRBV4-3, with D uncertain. The germline V gene encodes CDR1 LGHNA and CDR2 YSLEER. The CDR3 has 11 amino acids. The germline V and J ends were trimmed by 1 base and 11 bases, with 6 bases remaining between them. The CDR3 protein is CASSQGRQQFF. For the CDR3, the DNA is TGCGCCAGCAGCCAAGGTCGACAGCAGTTCTTC.